This T cell receptor beta chain stems from a study of HIV-infected patients and healthy controls. All unsorted peripheral T cells were captured because whole blood was used without fractionation. cDNA was made from about 510 ng RNA using alpha and beta constant primers. Separate chain-specific third strand synthesis with multiplexing indices produced the alpha and beta libraries. MiXCR, run by TCRdb on the 5' RACE reads, gives a single entry per CDR3 protein. The data show some 4,600 distinct CDR3 sequences, around 8% seen once. This CDR3 is 15 amino acids long. Germline CDR1 LNHDA, CDR2 SQIVND (reference sequence). V lost 1 base, J lost 0 bases, and 7 bases lay in between. By frequency in the sample, this clonotype is medium-sized.

Sequencing used blood, obtained before antiretroviral therapy. The chain combines TRBV19 with TRBJ2-1; D ambiguous. The source is an adult with HIV infection. CDR3 region: CASSIAVSSYNEQFF. The CDR3 region has the DNA TGTGCCAGTAGTATAGCCGTGAGCTCCTACAATGAGCAGTTCTTC.